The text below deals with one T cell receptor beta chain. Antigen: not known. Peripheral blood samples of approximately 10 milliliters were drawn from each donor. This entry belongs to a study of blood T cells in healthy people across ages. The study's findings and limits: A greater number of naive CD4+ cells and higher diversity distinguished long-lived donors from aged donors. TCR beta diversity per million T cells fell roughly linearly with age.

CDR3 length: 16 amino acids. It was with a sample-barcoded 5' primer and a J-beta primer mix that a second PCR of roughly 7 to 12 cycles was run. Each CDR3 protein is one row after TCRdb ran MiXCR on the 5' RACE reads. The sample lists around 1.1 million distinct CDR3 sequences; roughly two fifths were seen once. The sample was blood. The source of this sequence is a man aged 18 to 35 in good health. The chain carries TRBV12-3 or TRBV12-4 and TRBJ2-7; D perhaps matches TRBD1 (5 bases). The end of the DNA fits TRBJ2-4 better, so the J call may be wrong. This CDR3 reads CASSPPRAGNENIQYF. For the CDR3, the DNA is TGTGCCAGCAGTCCCCCTAGGGCAGGGAACGAAAACATTCAGTACTTC.